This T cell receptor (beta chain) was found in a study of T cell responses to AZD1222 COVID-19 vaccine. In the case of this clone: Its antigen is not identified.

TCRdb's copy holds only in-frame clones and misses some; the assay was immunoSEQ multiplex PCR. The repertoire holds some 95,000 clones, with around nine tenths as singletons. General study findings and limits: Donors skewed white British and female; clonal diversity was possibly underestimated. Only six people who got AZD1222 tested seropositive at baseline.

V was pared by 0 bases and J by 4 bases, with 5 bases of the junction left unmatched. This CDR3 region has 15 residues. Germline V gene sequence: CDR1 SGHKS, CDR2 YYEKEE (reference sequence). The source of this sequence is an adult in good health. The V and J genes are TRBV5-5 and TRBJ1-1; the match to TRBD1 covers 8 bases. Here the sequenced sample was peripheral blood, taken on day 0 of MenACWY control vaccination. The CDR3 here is CASSLAGQGVTEAFF. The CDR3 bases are TGTGCCAGCAGCTTGGCCGGACAGGGAGTCACTGAAGCTTTCTTT.